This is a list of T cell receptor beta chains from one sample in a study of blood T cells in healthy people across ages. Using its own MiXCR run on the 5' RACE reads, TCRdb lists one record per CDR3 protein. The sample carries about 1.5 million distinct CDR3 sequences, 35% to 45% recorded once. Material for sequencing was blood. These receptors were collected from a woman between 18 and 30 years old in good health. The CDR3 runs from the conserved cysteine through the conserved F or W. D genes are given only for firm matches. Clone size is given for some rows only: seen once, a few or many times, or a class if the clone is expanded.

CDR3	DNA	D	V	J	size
CASSKDSGQVSPYEQYF	TGTGCCAGCAGCAAAGACTCAGGACAGGTGAGCCCCTACGAGCAGTACTTC	NA	TRBV21-1	TRBJ2-7	NA
CSARDRRAGGDYEQYF	TGCAGTGCTAGAGACAGACGGGCAGGGGGCGACTACGAGCAGTACTTC	TRBD1	TRBV20-1	TRBJ2-7	NA
CASSLWRDRVDTQYF	TGTGCCAGCAGTTTATGGCGGGATCGGGTAGATACGCAGTATTTT	NA	TRBV27	TRBJ2-3	NA
CSARDRQGPYEQYF	TGCAGTGCTAGAGATCGGCAGGGTCCCTACGAGCAGTACTTC	NA	TRBV20-1	TRBJ2-7	few
CASSLIGSGLNNEQYF	TGTGCCAGCAGCTTAATCGGATCGGGATTAAACAATGAGCAGTACTTC	NA	TRBV7-3	TRBJ2-7	NA
CASSHSRGRPQETQYF	TGTGCCAGCAGCCACTCCAGGGGTAGGCCTCAAGAGACCCAGTACTTC	NA	TRBV3-1	TRBJ2-5	NA
CASSTGSHQTQYF	TGTGCCAGCAGCACCGGGTCACATCAAACCCAGTACTTC	NA	TRBV12-3/TRBV12-4	TRBJ2-7	NA
CASSQSKKSSYGYTF	TGTGCCAGCAGCCAATCTAAAAAGTCCTCCTATGGCTACACCTTC	NA	TRBV16	TRBJ1-2	NA
CASSLARTQNTEAFF	TGTGCCAGCAGCTTAGCAAGGACACAGAACACTGAAGCTTTCTTT	NA	TRBV7-8	TRBJ1-1	NA
CATSDSAVSEQYF	TGTGCCACCAGTGATTCGGCAGTAAGCGAGCAGTACTTC	NA	TRBV24-1	TRBJ2-7	few
CASGGPGQGVTDTQYF	TGTGCCAGCGGCGGGCCCGGACAGGGGGTAACAGATACGCAGTATTTT	TRBD1	TRBV25-1	TRBJ2-3	NA
CASSVSQFSYEQYF	TGTGCCAGCAGTGTATCCCAGTTTTCCTACGAGCAGTACTTC	NA	TRBV27	TRBJ2-7	NA
CASSVETGGKLFF	TGTGCCAGCAGCGTCGAGACAGGGGGAAAACTGTTTTTT	TRBD1	TRBV9	TRBJ1-4	few
CATSTNRGYEQYF	TGTGCCACCAGTACGAATAGAGGCTACGAGCAGTACTTC	NA	TRBV15	TRBJ2-7	NA
CAISEPTGATSLTLHF	TGTGCCATCAGTGAGCCGACAGGGGCGACCAGTTTAACCCTCCACTTT	TRBD1	TRBV10-3	TRBJ1-6	once
CSVDGETGSNYGYTF	TGCAGCGTTGACGGGGAGACAGGGTCAAACTATGGCTACACCTTC	TRBD1	TRBV29-1	TRBJ1-2	NA
CASSFDPGTSGKNNEQYF	TGCGCCAGCAGCTTCGATCCCGGGACTAGCGGGAAAAACAATGAGCAGTACTTC	TRBD2	TRBV5-1	TRBJ2-7	few
CASSQFNSGANVLTF	TGTGCCAGCAGCCAATTCAACTCTGGGGCCAACGTCCTGACTTTC	NA	TRBV3-1	TRBJ2-6	few
CASSQDPDRVYGYTF	TGTGCCAGCAGCCAGGACCCCGACAGGGTCTATGGCTACACCTTC	TRBD1	TRBV3-1	TRBJ1-2	few
CASSLGGGPNEQFF	TGTGCCAGCAGTTTGGGGGGGGGGCCCAATGAGCAGTTCTTC	NA	TRBV12-3/TRBV12-4	TRBJ2-1	NA
CASSQDILADQETQYF	TGCGCCAGCAGCCAAGATATACTAGCGGATCAAGAGACCCAGTACTTC	TRBD2	TRBV4-1	TRBJ2-5	few
CAISVMPEANYGYTF	TGTGCCATCAGTGTGATGCCAGAAGCTAACTATGGCTACACCTTC	NA	TRBV10-3	TRBJ1-2	few